These T cell receptor beta chains were read from a single sample in a study of blood T cell repertoires in COVID-19. Method: immunoSEQ multiplex PCR; TCRdb's copy keeps in-frame clones and lacks some. This repertoire shows 290,000 or so clones, approximately 86% found once; its top ten account for approximately 2.5%. Sequencing was performed on PBMCs or T cells enriched from blood (not recorded which). These receptor sequences come from a woman younger than 35 who had recovered from COVID-19. Each CDR3 is given with its conserved first and last residue. The order of the fields is CDR3 DNA, CDR3 protein, clone size, V gene, D gene, J gene. A D gene is named only where the DNA matches it firmly. Clone size is stated in some rows and not others, as once, few, many or a class when expanded.

CDR3 DNA: TGCGCCAGCAGCCCCGCACCGGGAGTGAACTACGAGCAGTACTTC
CDR3 protein: CASSPAPGVNYEQYF
clone size: few
V gene: TRBV5-1
D gene: -
J gene: TRBJ2-7

CDR3 DNA: TGTGCCAGCAGTTCAGGGGCAGGCAATCAGCCCCAGCATTTT
CDR3 protein: CASSSGAGNQPQHF
clone size: -
V gene: TRBV27
D gene: -
J gene: TRBJ1-5

CDR3 DNA: TGTGCCAGCAGCCCTATACCCGCCGCAGGGAAGGACACTGAAGCTTTCTTT
CDR3 protein: CASSPIPAAGKDTEAFF
clone size: -
V gene: TRBV7-3
D gene: -
J gene: TRBJ1-1

CDR3 DNA: TGTGCCAGCAGCGTAGACCACAGGGGGCATATCAATGAGCAGTTCTTC
CDR3 protein: CASSVDHRGHINEQFF
clone size: -
V gene: TRBV9
D gene: TRBD1
J gene: TRBJ2-1

CDR3 DNA: TGTGCCAGCAGACTCTACGGCAGGGCCTACGAGCAGTACTTC
CDR3 protein: CASRLYGRAYEQYF
clone size: -
V gene: TRBV28
D gene: -
J gene: TRBJ2-7

CDR3 DNA: TGTGCTAGTGGTTTGGCCCGGGACACCATTAACACCGGGGAGCTGTTTTTT
CDR3 protein: CASGLARDTINTGELFF
clone size: -
V gene: TRBV12-5
D gene: -
J gene: TRBJ2-2

CDR3 DNA: TGTGCCAGCAGCGTAGGTCCAGGGATCTCCTACAATGAGCAGTTCTTC
CDR3 protein: CASSVGPGISYNEQFF
clone size: -
V gene: TRBV9
D gene: -
J gene: TRBJ2-1

CDR3 DNA: TGTGCCTGGAGTCCACTAGCGGGGGGGATGGATGAGCAGTTCTTC
CDR3 protein: CAWSPLAGGMDEQFF
clone size: -
V gene: TRBV30
D gene: TRBD2
J gene: TRBJ2-1

CDR3 DNA: TGTGCCAGCAGCTCCGGGACTTCACGCGAGCAGTACTTC
CDR3 protein: CASSSGTSREQYF
clone size: -
V gene: TRBV12-3/TRBV12-4
D gene: -
J gene: TRBJ2-7

CDR3 DNA: TGTGCCACCAGGACTACGGCTGAAGCTTTCTTT
CDR3 protein: CATRTTAEAFF
clone size: once
V gene: TRBV12-3/TRBV12-4
D gene: -
J gene: TRBJ1-1

CDR3 DNA: TGTGCCAGCACGGGACAGGGTGCCGAAAAACTGTTTTTT
CDR3 protein: CASTGQGAEKLFF
clone size: -
V gene: TRBV11-2
D gene: TRBD1
J gene: TRBJ1-4

CDR3 DNA: TGTGCCAGCAGTTCCTCTGGCGGGCTTCAGGGGGCGCGTGAAAAACTGTTTTTT
CDR3 protein: CASSSSGGLQGAREKLFF
clone size: many
V gene: TRBV25-1
D gene: TRBD1
J gene: TRBJ1-4

CDR3 DNA: TGCGCCAGCACCCCGGGACAGGGGGATCACTATGGCTACACCTTC
CDR3 protein: CASTPGQGDHYGYTF
clone size: -
V gene: TRBV10-2
D gene: TRBD1
J gene: TRBJ1-2

CDR3 DNA: TGTGCCAGCAGCTTCTTCGGGGCTAGCGCTTCCTACGAGCAGTACTTC
CDR3 protein: CASSFFGASASYEQYF
clone size: -
V gene: TRBV5-6
D gene: -
J gene: TRBJ2-7

CDR3 DNA: TGTGCCAGTAGTCCCGGGACAGGTAACACCGGGGAGCTGTTTTTT
CDR3 protein: CASSPGTGNTGELFF
clone size: -
V gene: TRBV19
D gene: TRBD1
J gene: TRBJ2-2

CDR3 DNA: TGTGCCAGCAGCGTAGGACTGGGTGAGGCTGGAAACACCATATATTTT
CDR3 protein: CASSVGLGEAGNTIYF
clone size: -
V gene: TRBV9
D gene: -
J gene: TRBJ1-3

CDR3 DNA: TGTGCCAGCAGCCAAGGGAGGGCAGGAAGCTACGAGCAGTACTTC
CDR3 protein: CASSQGRAGSYEQYF
clone size: once
V gene: TRBV3-1/TRBV3-2
D gene: -
J gene: TRBJ2-7

CDR3 DNA: TGTGCCATCAGCGCGACGTCGGGACTCTCCTACGAGCAGTACTTC
CDR3 protein: CAISATSGLSYEQYF
clone size: few
V gene: TRBV10-3
D gene: -
J gene: TRBJ2-7

CDR3 DNA: TGTGCCAGCAGCCGAACAGGGGGCGCAACTTCACCCCTCCACTTT
CDR3 protein: CASSRTGGATSPLHF
clone size: -
V gene: TRBV14
D gene: TRBD1
J gene: TRBJ1-6

CDR3 DNA: TGTGCCAGCAGCCCGTCTGAGAGAAACACCATATATTTT
CDR3 protein: CASSPSERNTIYF
clone size: -
V gene: TRBV11-3
D gene: -
J gene: TRBJ1-3

CDR3 DNA: TGTGCCAGTAGTACAGGGTACAGGGTCTACGACGAGCAGTACTTC
CDR3 protein: CASSTGYRVYDEQYF
clone size: many
V gene: TRBV19
D gene: -
J gene: TRBJ2-7

CDR3 DNA: TGTGCCAGCAGTCGATATTCCGGGACATACGATCCCTACGAGCAGTACTTC
CDR3 protein: CASSRYSGTYDPYEQYF
clone size: -
V gene: TRBV6-6
D gene: -
J gene: TRBJ2-7

CDR3 DNA: TGTGCCAGCAGTATCCCATGGGGGAGCGGAGGGCGAGCTTTCTTT
CDR3 protein: CASSIPWGSGGRAFF
clone size: -
V gene: TRBV6-2/TRBV6-3
D gene: -
J gene: TRBJ1-1

CDR3 DNA: TGTGCCAGCAGCTACACTGAAGCTTTCTTT
CDR3 protein: CASSYTEAFF
clone size: many
V gene: TRBV28
D gene: -
J gene: TRBJ1-1

CDR3 DNA: TGTGCCAGCAGCGAGACTAGCACAGATACGCAGTATTTT
CDR3 protein: CASSETSTDTQYF
clone size: -
V gene: TRBV4-2
D gene: -
J gene: TRBJ2-3

CDR3 DNA: TGTGCCTGGAGTCAAGGGGACACAAGTAATGAAAAACTGTTTTTT
CDR3 protein: CAWSQGDTSNEKLFF
clone size: -
V gene: TRBV30
D gene: -
J gene: TRBJ1-4

CDR3 DNA: TGTGCCACCAGTGGCGGGCAGGGGGCTGGTCAGCCCCAGCATTTT
CDR3 protein: CATSGGQGAGQPQHF
clone size: -
V gene: TRBV24-1
D gene: TRBD1
J gene: TRBJ1-5

CDR3 DNA: TGTGCCAGCAGCCAGCGCGGCTCGGAGACCCAGTACTTC
CDR3 protein: CASSQRGSETQYF
clone size: once
V gene: TRBV21-1
D gene: -
J gene: TRBJ2-5

CDR3 DNA: TGTGCCAGCAGTTTATGGTCCCAATTGGGTCCAGGGCGTTATAATTCACCCCTCCACTTT
CDR3 protein: CASSLWSQLGPGRYNSPLHF
clone size: -
V gene: TRBV27
D gene: -
J gene: TRBJ1-6

CDR3 DNA: TGTGCCAGCAGTCCCAAAAGCTACAGGGGCCTTCAGCCCCAGCATTTT
CDR3 protein: CASSPKSYRGLQPQHF
clone size: -
V gene: TRBV6-4
D gene: TRBD1
J gene: TRBJ1-5

CDR3 DNA: TGTGCCAGCAGTTACGGGAGGGTCGCCACTGAGCAGTTCTTC
CDR3 protein: CASSYGRVATEQFF
clone size: -
V gene: TRBV6-5
D gene: TRBD2
J gene: TRBJ2-1

CDR3 DNA: TGCGCCAGCAGCCAAACGCGGTTAGCGGGAGGGGACTCCTACAATGAGCAGTTCTTC
CDR3 protein: CASSQTRLAGGDSYNEQFF
clone size: -
V gene: TRBV4-1
D gene: TRBD2
J gene: TRBJ2-1

CDR3 DNA: TGTGCCAGCAGCCCAGGGATCTATGGCTACACCTTC
CDR3 protein: CASSPGIYGYTF
clone size: -
V gene: TRBV12-3/TRBV12-4
D gene: -
J gene: TRBJ1-2

CDR3 DNA: TGTGCCAGCAGTTCGCAGGGTTTTAATGAAAAACTGTTTTTT
CDR3 protein: CASSSQGFNEKLFF
clone size: -
V gene: TRBV27
D gene: -
J gene: TRBJ1-4

CDR3 DNA: TGTGCCAGCAGCCTCAACGGAGGCCTCTACACCTTC
CDR3 protein: CASSLNGGLYTF
clone size: -
V gene: TRBV16
D gene: -
J gene: TRBJ1-2

CDR3 DNA: TGTGCCAGCATTCTGGGACAGGGGGCTGGCTACACCTTC
CDR3 protein: CASILGQGAGYTF
clone size: -
V gene: TRBV6-5
D gene: TRBD1
J gene: TRBJ1-2

CDR3 DNA: TGCGCCAGCAGCTTGGATGGGGGGTACAATGAGCAGTTCTTC
CDR3 protein: CASSLDGGYNEQFF
clone size: -
V gene: TRBV5-1
D gene: -
J gene: TRBJ2-1

CDR3 DNA: TGTGCCAGCAGCCCGACAGTAACTAATGAAAAACTGTTTTTT
CDR3 protein: CASSPTVTNEKLFF
clone size: -
V gene: TRBV7-9
D gene: -
J gene: TRBJ1-4

CDR3 DNA: TGTGCCAGCAGTGACTCGGGGGGGCCCTACAATGAGCAGTTCTTC
CDR3 protein: CASSDSGGPYNEQFF
clone size: few
V gene: TRBV6-4
D gene: -
J gene: TRBJ2-1

CDR3 DNA: TGTGCCAGCAGCTTAGCGGAGGGACAGGTAAATTCACCCCTCCACTTT
CDR3 protein: CASSLAEGQVNSPLHF
clone size: -
V gene: TRBV7-4
D gene: TRBD1
J gene: TRBJ1-6

CDR3 DNA: TGTGCCAGCAGTTACGAGGGCTCTAAAGGCTACACCTTC
CDR3 protein: CASSYEGSKGYTF
clone size: -
V gene: TRBV6-5
D gene: -
J gene: TRBJ1-2

CDR3 DNA: TGTGCCAGCAGCCAAGATCTCACAGAGAGCTATGGCTACACCTTC
CDR3 protein: CASSQDLTESYGYTF
clone size: -
V gene: TRBV3-1/TRBV3-2
D gene: -
J gene: TRBJ1-2

CDR3 DNA: TGTGCCTGGGACGGGGCCAGGGGTTCTGAAGCTTTCTTT
CDR3 protein: CAWDGARGSEAFF
clone size: -
V gene: TRBV30
D gene: -
J gene: TRBJ1-1

CDR3 DNA: TGTGCCAGCAGCCCCGGGACAGGATTTATCGTAGATCAGCCCCAGCATTTT
CDR3 protein: CASSPGTGFIVDQPQHF
clone size: -
V gene: TRBV7-2
D gene: TRBD1
J gene: TRBJ1-5

CDR3 DNA: TGTGCCAGCAGCTGGGGACAACCGAACACCGGGGAGCTGTTTTTT
CDR3 protein: CASSWGQPNTGELFF
clone size: few
V gene: TRBV5-8
D gene: -
J gene: TRBJ2-2

CDR3 DNA: TGTGCCAGCAGCCCAAGGACAGGGTGGGCAGATACGCAGTATTTT
CDR3 protein: CASSPRTGWADTQYF
clone size: -
V gene: TRBV7-3
D gene: TRBD1
J gene: TRBJ2-3

CDR3 DNA: TGTGCCAGCAGTTTATCCTACTTAAGCCATGAGCAGTTCTTC
CDR3 protein: CASSLSYLSHEQFF
clone size: -
V gene: TRBV28
D gene: -
J gene: TRBJ2-1

CDR3 DNA: TGTGCCAGCAGCACAGGTAGGGGTGGCAATCAGCCCCAGCATTTT
CDR3 protein: CASSTGRGGNQPQHF
clone size: -
V gene: TRBV6-5
D gene: -
J gene: TRBJ1-5

CDR3 DNA: TGTGCCAGCAGCGTACACAGGGTGGGAGATACGCAGTATTTT
CDR3 protein: CASSVHRVGDTQYF
clone size: -
V gene: TRBV11-3
D gene: -
J gene: TRBJ2-3

CDR3 DNA: TGTGCCACCAGCAGAGACAGGGGGAACACTGAAGCTTTCTTT
CDR3 protein: CATSRDRGNTEAFF
clone size: -
V gene: TRBV15
D gene: -
J gene: TRBJ1-1

CDR3 DNA: TGTGCCAGCAGTCAAGATAGGGGGGGGGATCAGCCCCAGCATTTT
CDR3 protein: CASSQDRGGDQPQHF
clone size: -
V gene: TRBV2
D gene: -
J gene: TRBJ1-5

CDR3 DNA: TGTGCCAGCAGCCTGACAGAAGACACTGAAGCTTTCTTT
CDR3 protein: CASSLTEDTEAFF
clone size: -
V gene: TRBV11-3
D gene: -
J gene: TRBJ1-1

CDR3 DNA: TGTGCCAGCAGCTTGTCGGACAATCGGTTCTTC
CDR3 protein: CASSLSDNRFF
clone size: once
V gene: TRBV13
D gene: -
J gene: TRBJ2-1

CDR3 DNA: TGCGCCAGCAGTGAATTTCCTAGCGGGAGGGCCCATGAGCAGTTCTTC
CDR3 protein: CASSEFPSGRAHEQFF
clone size: -
V gene: TRBV10-1
D gene: TRBD2
J gene: TRBJ2-1